This entry is about one T cell receptor (beta chain). Indicated treatment: randomized to nivolumab then ipilimumab (arm A) or the reverse (arm B). Assay used: immunoSEQ multiplex PCR; TCRdb lists only in-frame clones, some missing. The sample lists about 21,000 clones; 27% were seen once. The sample originates from a study of sequential checkpoint blockade in melanoma. Study in general: DNA from about a hundred pretreatment tumor samples underwent TCRβ immunosequencing.

V shed 5 bases, J shed 4 bases, and the junction held 9 bases outside the gene matches. The V gene's germline CDR1 is SGHNT and CDR2 YENEEA. The CDR3 has 15 amino acids. The sequence came from a human donor with melanoma. Source: tumor tissue (inferred from file names), taken from a patient given nivolumab and ipilimumab in sequence. The chain couples TRBV11-3 to TRBJ1-2; 8 bases map to TRBD1. CDR3 protein: CASSQGQGLSYGYTF. The CDR3 nucleotides read TGTGCCAGCAGCCAAGGACAGGGACTGAGCTATGGCTACACCTTC.